The present T cell receptor beta chain was sequenced within a study of OX40 agonist ivuxolimab in advanced cancers. V gave up 1 base and J gave up 2 bases; unmatched junction bases: 4. The V gene's germline CDR1 is LGHNA and CDR2 YSLEER. This CDR3 is built from 16 residues. Using immunoSEQ multiplex PCR, the repertoire was profiled, and TCRdb retains in-frame clones only, with some absent. The sample lists almost 80,000 clones, approximately 85% seen once, with approximately 25% in the top ten. V is TRBV4-3 and J is TRBJ2-2; TRBD1 matches 7 bases. The material was CD4+ or CD8+ T cells sorted from blood, obtained in a trial of the OX40 agonist ivuxolimab. This clonotype originated in an adult with an advanced solid tumor such as melanoma, head and neck, liver or kidney cancer. CDR3 nucleotides: TGCGCCAGCAGCCAAGGAGGGGGCTTTAACACCGGGGAGCTGTTTTTT. Residues: CASSQGGGFNTGELFF.